This T cell receptor beta chain was recovered during a study of blood T cell repertoires in COVID-19. The wider study: Specimens from acute and convalescent COVID-19 originated in the United States, Italy and Spain. T cells, B-cell-depleted T cells, or PBMCs provided the cDNA or gDNA that served as material.

Trimming took 3 bases from V and 2 from J; bases not matched to a gene: 5. Germline V lookup: CDR1 SGHTA, CDR2 FQGNSA. The length of the CDR3 is 15 residues. Per the study methods: For nucleated cells, counts were estimated from reference gene primer amplification. Method: immunoSEQ multiplex PCR; TCRdb's copy keeps in-frame clones and lacks some. That table furnishes V, J and clone size, whereas the DNA furnished D and trimming. The table includes 200,000 to 250,000 clones, about 88% detected once. This chain uses TRBV7-2 with TRBJ2-3; TRBD2 matches at 7 bases. The material sequenced was peripheral blood. This sequence was found in a woman in her fifties or sixties with COVID-19, enrolled during active disease. CDR3: CASSFLAASTDTQYF. Written as DNA, the CDR3 is TGTGCCAGCAGCTTTCTAGCGGCCTCCACAGATACGCAGTATTTT.